This TCR beta chain was sequenced in a study of blood T cell repertoires in COVID-19. About the research overall: The study drew acute and convalescent COVID-19 samples from the United States, Italy and Spain. From T cells, B-cell-depleted T cells, or PBMCs came the material, which was cDNA or gDNA.

Germline V gene data show CDR1 as SGHNT and CDR2 as YYREEE (reference sequence). CDR3 length: 14 amino acids. V shed 4 bases and J 1 base; nucleotides not matched to a gene: 2. The cohort comprised adults aged about 18 to 90 years residing in approximately 25 US areas. Categorization into cohorts depended on clinical history that participants reported. Sequencing used immunoSEQ multiplex PCR; TCRdb keeps in-frame clones, though not all of them. The sample has roughly 220,000 clones; 80% are singletons. The receptor was derived from a man aged 30 to 45 with acute COVID-19. Material: PBMCs or T cells enriched from blood (not recorded which). This rearrangement joins TRBV5-4 to TRBJ2-7; the match to TRBD2 covers 10 bases. CDR3 sequence: CASSASGGSYEQYF. CDR3 in DNA: TGTGCCAGCAGCGCTAGCGGGGGTTCCTACGAGCAGTACTTC. Together with reference TRBV5-4 and TRBJ2-7, the CDR3 gives the full variable domain: ETGVTQSPTHLIKTRGQQVTLRCSSQSGHNTVSWYQQALGQGPQFIFQYYREEENGRGNFPPRFSGLQFPNYSSELNVNALELDDSALYLCASSASGGSYEQYFGPGTRLTVT.